Listed here are 2 T cell receptor beta chains from one sample, sequenced in a study of cytomegalovirus exposure and HLA in healthy donors. PCR involved 60 Vbeta and 13 Jbeta primers. The data were produced by immunoSEQ multiplex PCR, yet TCRdb's version contains in-frame clones alone and is incomplete. The profile shows 110,000 to 150,000 clones, 70% to 75% of them singletons. Specimen: PBMCs. The receptors stem from a woman aged 30 to 39 in good health and CMV-seronegative.

The chain recombines TRBV2 with TRBJ1-2, with D uncertain. The V gene's germline CDR1 is SNHLY and CDR2 FYNNEI. This CDR3 is built from 13 residues. V lost 3 bases, J lost 3 bases, and 8 bases lay in between. CDR3 protein: CASSDSLDYGYTF. The CDR3 DNA sequence: TGTGCCAGCAGTGACAGCCTAGACTATGGCTACACCTTC.

V is TRBV15 and J is TRBJ2-1; TRBD1 aligns across 8 bases. Germline values: CDR1 LNHNV, CDR2 YYDKDF (reference sequence). The V segment lost 5 bases and the J segment 8 bases; nucleotides outside the gene matches: 5. This CDR3 is 13 amino acids long. The chain's CDR3 is CATSAGGRDEQFF. The CDR3 bases are TGTGCCACCAGCGCAGGGGGCAGAGATGAGCAGTTCTTC.